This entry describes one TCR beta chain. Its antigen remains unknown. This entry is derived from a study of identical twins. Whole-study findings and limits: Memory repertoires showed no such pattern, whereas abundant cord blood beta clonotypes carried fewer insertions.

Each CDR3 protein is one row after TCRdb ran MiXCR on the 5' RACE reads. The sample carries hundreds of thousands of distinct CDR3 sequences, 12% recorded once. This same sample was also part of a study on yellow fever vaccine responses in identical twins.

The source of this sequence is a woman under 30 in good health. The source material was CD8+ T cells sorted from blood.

CDR3 in amino acids: CASSLDFTYYNSPLHF. CDR3 nucleotide sequence: TGTGCCAGCAGCTTGGATTTCACCTACTATAATTCACCCCTCCACTTT. The chain links TRBV5-5 to TRBJ1-6, with D hard to call. With 0 bases removed from V and 3 bases from J, the gap between germline ends came to 10 bases. From germline, CDR1 is SGHKS and CDR2 YYEKEE (reference sequence). The CDR3 contains 16 residues.